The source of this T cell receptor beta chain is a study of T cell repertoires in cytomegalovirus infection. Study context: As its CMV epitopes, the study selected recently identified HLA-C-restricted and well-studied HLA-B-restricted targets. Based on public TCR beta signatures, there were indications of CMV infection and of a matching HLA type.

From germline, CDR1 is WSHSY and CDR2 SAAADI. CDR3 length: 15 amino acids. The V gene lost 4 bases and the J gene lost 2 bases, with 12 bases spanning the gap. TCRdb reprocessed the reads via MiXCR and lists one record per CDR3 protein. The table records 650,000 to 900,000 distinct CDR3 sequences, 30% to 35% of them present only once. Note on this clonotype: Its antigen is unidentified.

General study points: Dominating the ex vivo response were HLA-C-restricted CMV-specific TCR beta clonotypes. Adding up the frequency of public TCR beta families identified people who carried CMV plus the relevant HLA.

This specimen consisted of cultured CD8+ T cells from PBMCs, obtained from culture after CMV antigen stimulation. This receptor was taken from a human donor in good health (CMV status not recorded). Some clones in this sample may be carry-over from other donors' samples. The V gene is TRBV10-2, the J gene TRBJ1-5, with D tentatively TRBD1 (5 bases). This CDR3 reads CASSATGLGNQPQHF. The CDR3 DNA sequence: TGCGCCAGCAGTGCTACAGGATTGGGCAATCAGCCCCAGCATTTT.